This is a list of T cell receptor beta chains from one sample in a study of T cells in Graves' hyperthyroidism and ophthalmopathy. In TCRdb, the multiplex PCR reads were re-called with MiXCR into one record per CDR3 protein. The table shows 370,000 or so distinct CDR3 sequences, with 25% occurring only once. Specimen: blood. These receptors all come from a man aged 50 to 59 with Graves' hyperthyroidism. CDR3s include the opening cysteine and the closing phenylalanine or tryptophan. Fields, in order: J gene, D gene, clone size, V gene, CDR3 protein, CDR3 DNA. D genes are given only for firm matches. Not all rows give a size; the values are once, few, many and, for expanded clones, a class.

TRBJ1-1 . many TRBV7-3 CASSSGRSTEAFF TGTGCCAGCAGCTCCGGACGGTCGACTGAAGCTTTCTTT
TRBJ2-7 TRBD2 many TRBV27 CASSSSPGGSSYEQYF TGTGCCAGCAGTTCCAGTCCCGGGGGGAGCTCCTACGAGCAGTACTTC
TRBJ2-7 . . TRBV5-1 CASSPTGAGQTSSYEPYF TGCGCCAGCAGCCCCACGGGGGCGGGACAGACGAGCTCCTACGAGCCGTACTTC
TRBJ1-1 . . TRBV7-3 CASSQLTDTEAFF TGTGCCAGCAGCCAATTGACAGACACTGAAGCTTTCTTT
TRBJ2-7 . . TRBV7-9 CASSPRAGARNEQYF TGTGCCAGCAGCCCAAGGGCGGGGGCAAGGAACGAGCAGTACTTC
TRBJ2-3 . . TRBV9 CASSVGQVIGDTQYF TGTGCCAGCAGCGTAGGACAGGTTATAGGGGATACGCAGTATTTT
TRBJ1-1 . few TRBV18 CASSRIGNTEAFF TGTGCCAGCTCACGAATTGGGAACACTGAAGCTTTCTTT
TRBJ2-3 . few TRBV20-1 CSASTVYTDTQYF TGCAGTGCTAGTACAGTCTACACAGATACGCAGTATTTT
TRBJ1-1 TRBD1 . TRBV4-1 CASSPITGGDPAFF TGCGCCAGCAGCCCAATAACAGGGGGCGATCCAGCTTTCTTT
TRBJ2-7 TRBD1 many TRBV12-3/TRBV12-4 CASSLRQGRYEQYF TGTGCCAGCAGTCTCAGACAGGGTCGCTACGAGCAGTACTTC
TRBJ2-1 TRBD2 few TRBV7-9 CASSLLSGGEFF TGTGCCAGCAGCTTACTTAGCGGGGGTGAGTTCTTC
TRBJ2-3 TRBD2 . TRBV7-3 CASSLGGSAGADTQYF TGTGCCAGCAGCTTAGGCGGGAGTGCGGGTGCAGATACGCAGTATTTT
TRBJ2-7 . many TRBV7-2 CASSLKPFYWEQYF TGTGCCAGCAGCTTAAAGCCCTTCTATTGGGAGCAGTACTTC
TRBJ2-3 . few TRBV7-9 CASSLSLTDTQYF TGTGCCAGCAGCTTATCATTGACAGATACGCAGTATTTT
TRBJ2-4 . . TRBV3-1 CASSQGLALAKNIQYF TGTGCCAGCAGCCAGGGACTGGCCTTAGCCAAAAACATTCAGTACTTC
TRBJ2-1 . . TRBV7-6 CASSSGPAYEQFF TGTGCCAGCAGCTCAGGCCCGGCTTATGAGCAGTTCTTC
TRBJ2-5 . many TRBV11-2 CASSTPRDYQETQYF TGTGCCAGCAGCACACCTCGGGACTACCAAGAGACCCAGTACTTC
TRBJ2-2 . many TRBV28 CASSPLLGHTGELFF TGTGCCAGCAGTCCCCTACTAGGACACACCGGGGAGCTGTTTTTT
TRBJ2-7 TRBD2 few TRBV30 CAWSGGAEQYF TGTGCCTGGTCCGGGGGGGCCGAGCAGTACTTC
TRBJ2-3 TRBD2 many TRBV27 CASSWTSGSTDTQYF TGTGCCAGCAGTTGGACTAGCGGGAGCACAGATACGCAGTATTTT
TRBJ2-7 . few TRBV7-9 CASSLAGAFEQYF TGTGCCAGCAGCTTAGCGGGAGCTTTCGAGCAGTACTTC
TRBJ1-5 . few TRBV2 CASSEGPGRNQPQHF TGTGCCAGCAGTGAGGGTCCAGGGCGTAACCAGCCCCAGCATTTT
TRBJ2-5 . many TRBV12-3/TRBV12-4 CASSPDSAPETQYF TGTGCCAGCAGCCCGGACAGTGCCCCAGAGACCCAGTACTTC
TRBJ2-1 . . TRBV3-1 CASSPVYNEQFF TGTGCCAGCAGCCCGGTCTACAATGAGCAGTTCTTC
TRBJ2-6 . . TRBV6-7 CASNRGGQYSGANVLTF TGTGCCAGCAACCGTGGAGGGCAGTACTCTGGGGCCAACGTCCTGACTTTC
TRBJ2-2 . . TRBV5-1 CASSGLPGTTRGELFF TGCGCCAGCAGCGGCCTCCCCGGGACAACCCGTGGCGAGCTGTTTTTT
TRBJ2-7 TRBD2 few TRBV7-9 CASSPGTSGPYMGEQYF TGTGCCAGCAGCCCCGGGACTAGCGGCCCATATATGGGGGAGCAGTACTTC
TRBJ2-1 . many TRBV2 CASSTTNFNEQFF TGTGCCAGCAGTACGACCAATTTCAATGAGCAGTTCTTC
TRBJ2-2 . . TRBV14 CASTNLYGTGELFF TGTGCCAGCACCAATCTTTATGGGACCGGGGAGCTGTTTTTT
TRBJ2-7 . . TRBV11-3 CASRSYGEQYF TGTGCCAGCAGGTCATACGGCGAGCAGTACTTC
TRBJ2-7 TRBD2 few TRBV7-8 CASSLAQAGVSIEQYF TGTGCCAGCAGCTTAGCGCAGGCGGGAGTCTCTATCGAGCAGTACTTC
TRBJ2-7 . few TRBV5-1 CASSLGGVYSYEQYF TGCGCCAGCAGCTTGGGGGGGGTTTACTCCTACGAGCAGTACTTC
TRBJ2-3 TRBD2 few TRBV18 CASSPTSGSFTDTQYF TGTGCCAGCTCACCCACTAGCGGAAGCTTTACAGATACGCAGTATTTT
TRBJ2-7 . once TRBV6-1 CASGNPGNSYEQYF TGTGCCAGCGGTAATCCGGGGAACTCCTACGAGCAGTACTTC
TRBJ2-1 . once TRBV27 CASSLQQASYNEQFF TGTGCCAGCAGTTTACAACAGGCTTCCTACAATGAGCAGTTCTTC
TRBJ1-1 TRBD1 many TRBV29-1 CSVRQGNTEAFF TGCAGCGTGCGACAGGGGAACACTGAAGCTTTCTTT
TRBJ2-3 TRBD2 . TRBV20-1 CSAKGTSVPDTQYF TGCAGTGCTAAAGGGACTAGCGTCCCAGATACGCAGTATTTT
TRBJ2-5 TRBD2 many TRBV3-1 CASSQLELAGYGETQYF TGTGCCAGCAGCCAGCTGGAACTAGCGGGATATGGAGAGACCCAGTACTTC
TRBJ2-5 . few TRBV18 CASSQISEETQYF TGTGCCAGCTCACAGATTTCCGAAGAGACCCAGTACTTC
TRBJ2-1 . few TRBV18 CASSPGPNNEQFF TGTGCCAGCTCACCGGGCCCCAACAATGAGCAGTTCTTC
TRBJ1-1 TRBD1 . TRBV29-1 CSVEKGDRGRRNTEAFF TGCAGCGTTGAAAAGGGGGACAGGGGGCGACGGAACACTGAAGCTTTCTTT